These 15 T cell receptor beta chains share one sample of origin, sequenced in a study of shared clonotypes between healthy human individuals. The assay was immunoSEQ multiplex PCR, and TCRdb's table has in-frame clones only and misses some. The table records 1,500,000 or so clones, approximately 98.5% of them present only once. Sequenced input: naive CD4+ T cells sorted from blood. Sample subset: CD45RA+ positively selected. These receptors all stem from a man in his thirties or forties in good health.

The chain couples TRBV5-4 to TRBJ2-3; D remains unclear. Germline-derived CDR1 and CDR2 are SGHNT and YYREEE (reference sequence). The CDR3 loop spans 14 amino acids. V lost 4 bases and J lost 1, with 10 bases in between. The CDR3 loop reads CASSGPRGTDTQYF. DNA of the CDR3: TGTGCCAGCAGCGGACCTCGGGGCACAGATACGCAGTATTTT.

CDR3 sequence: CASSFGLFNEQFF. In DNA form, the CDR3 reads TGTGCCAGCAGTTTCGGTCTATTTAATGAGCAGTTCTTC. The chain has TRBV27 and TRBJ2-1; D not resolved. CDR1 MNHEY and CDR2 SMNVEV come from the germline V gene (reference sequence). The CDR3 is 13 amino acids. V shed 3 bases and J shed 7 bases, with 10 bases lying between them.

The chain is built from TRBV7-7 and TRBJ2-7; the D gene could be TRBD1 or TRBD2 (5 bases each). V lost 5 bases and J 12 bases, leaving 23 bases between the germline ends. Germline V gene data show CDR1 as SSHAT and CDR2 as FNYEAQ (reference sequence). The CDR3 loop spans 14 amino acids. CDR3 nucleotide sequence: TGTGCCAGCAGCGAATCGACGACCGGGACCAGTGTGTACTTC. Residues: CASSESTTGTSVYF.

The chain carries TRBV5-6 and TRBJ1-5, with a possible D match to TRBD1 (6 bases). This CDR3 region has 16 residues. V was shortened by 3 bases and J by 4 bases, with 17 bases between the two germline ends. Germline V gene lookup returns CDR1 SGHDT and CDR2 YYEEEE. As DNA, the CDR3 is TGTGCCAGCAGCTGGGGGGCCCAGGGCCAAAATCAGCCCCAGCATTTT. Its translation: CASSWGAQGQNQPQHF.

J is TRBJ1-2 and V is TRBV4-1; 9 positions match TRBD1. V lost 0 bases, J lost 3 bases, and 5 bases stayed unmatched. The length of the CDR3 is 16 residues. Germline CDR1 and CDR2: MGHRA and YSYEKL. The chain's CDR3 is CASSQEVTGGHYGYTF. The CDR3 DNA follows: TGCGCCAGCAGCCAAGAAGTCACAGGGGGCCACTATGGCTACACCTTC.

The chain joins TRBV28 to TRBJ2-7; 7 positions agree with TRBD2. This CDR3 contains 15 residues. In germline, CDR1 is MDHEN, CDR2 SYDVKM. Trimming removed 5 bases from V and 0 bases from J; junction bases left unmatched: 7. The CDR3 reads CASSLSGLSSYEQYF. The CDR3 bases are TGTGCCAGCAGTCTTAGCGGGCTAAGCTCCTACGAGCAGTACTTC.

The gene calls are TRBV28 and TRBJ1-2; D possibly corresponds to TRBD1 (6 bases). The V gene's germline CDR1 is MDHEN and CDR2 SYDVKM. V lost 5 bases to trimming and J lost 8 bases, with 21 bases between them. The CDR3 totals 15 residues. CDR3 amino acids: CASSPSVGGPAGYTF. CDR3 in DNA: TGTGCCAGCAGTCCCAGCGTCGGGGGGCCAGCCGGCTACACCTTC.

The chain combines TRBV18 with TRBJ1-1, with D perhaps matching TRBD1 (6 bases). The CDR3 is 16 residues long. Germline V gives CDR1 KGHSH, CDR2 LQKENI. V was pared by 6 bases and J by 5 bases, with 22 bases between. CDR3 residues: CASSAGGAAGVTEAFF. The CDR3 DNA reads TGTGCCAGCTCTGCCGGGGGGGCGGCAGGGGTTACTGAAGCTTTCTTT. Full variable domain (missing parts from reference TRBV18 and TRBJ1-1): NAGVMQNPRHLVRRRGQEARLRCSPMKGHSHVYWYRQLPEEGLKFMVYLQKENIIDESGMPKERFSAEFPKEGPSILRIQQVVRGDSAAYFCASSAGGAAGVTEAFFGQGTRLTVV.

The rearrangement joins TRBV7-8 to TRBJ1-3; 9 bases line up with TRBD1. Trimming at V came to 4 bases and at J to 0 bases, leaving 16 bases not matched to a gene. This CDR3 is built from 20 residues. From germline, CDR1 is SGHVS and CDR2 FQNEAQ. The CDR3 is CASSSGLDRGFKNSGNTIYF. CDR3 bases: TGTGCCAGCAGCTCGGGCCTGGACAGGGGATTTAAAAACTCTGGAAACACCATATATTTT. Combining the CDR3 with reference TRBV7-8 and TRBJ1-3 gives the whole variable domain GAGVSQSPRYKVAKRGQDVALRCDPISGHVSLFWYQQALGQGPEFLTYFQNEAQLDKSGLPSDRFFAERPEGSVSTLKIQRTQQEDSAVYLCASSSGLDRGFKNSGNTIYFGEGSWLTVV.

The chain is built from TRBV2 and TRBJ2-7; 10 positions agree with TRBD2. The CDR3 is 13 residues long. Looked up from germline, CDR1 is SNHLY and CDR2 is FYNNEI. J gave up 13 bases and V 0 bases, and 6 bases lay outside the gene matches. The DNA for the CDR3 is TGTGCCAGCAGTGAAGCGCCACTAGCGGGACATTACTTC. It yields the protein CASSEAPLAGHYF. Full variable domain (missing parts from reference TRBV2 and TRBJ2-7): EPEVTQTPSHQVTQMGQEVILRCVPISNHLYFYWYRQILGQKVEFLVSFYNNEISEKSEIFDDQFSVERPDGSNFTLKIRSTKLEDSAMYFCASSEAPLAGHYFGPGTRLTVT.

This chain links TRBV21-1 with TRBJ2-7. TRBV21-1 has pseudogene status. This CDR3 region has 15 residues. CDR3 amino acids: CASSAVERGSYEQYF. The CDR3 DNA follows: TGTGCCAGCAGCGCCGTCGAGAGGGGATCCTACGAGCAGTACTTC.

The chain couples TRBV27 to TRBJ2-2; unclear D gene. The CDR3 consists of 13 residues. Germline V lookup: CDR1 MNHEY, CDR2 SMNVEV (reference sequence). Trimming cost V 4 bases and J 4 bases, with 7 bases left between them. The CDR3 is CASSSFATGELFF. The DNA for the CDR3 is TGTGCCAGCAGTTCATTTGCCACCGGGGAGCTGTTTTTT.

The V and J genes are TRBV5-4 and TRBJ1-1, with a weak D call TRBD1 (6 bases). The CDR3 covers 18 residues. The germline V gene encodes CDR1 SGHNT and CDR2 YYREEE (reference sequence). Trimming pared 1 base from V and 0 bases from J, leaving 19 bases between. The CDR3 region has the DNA TGTGCCAGCAGCTTGCGGCCGCAGGGGCCCCAAATGAACACTGAAGCTTTCTTT. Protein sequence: CASSLRPQGPQMNTEAFF.

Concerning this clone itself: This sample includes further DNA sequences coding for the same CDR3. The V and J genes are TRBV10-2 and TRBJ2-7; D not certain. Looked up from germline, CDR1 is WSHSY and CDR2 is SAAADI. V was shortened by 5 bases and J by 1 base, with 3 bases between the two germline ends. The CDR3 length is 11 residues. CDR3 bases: TGCGCCAGCAGTCCTTCCTACGAGCAGTACTTC. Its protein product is CASSPSYEQYF.

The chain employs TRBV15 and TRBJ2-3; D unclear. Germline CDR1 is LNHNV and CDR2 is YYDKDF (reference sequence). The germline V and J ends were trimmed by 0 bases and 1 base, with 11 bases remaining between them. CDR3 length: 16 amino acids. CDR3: CATSREGGRRTDTQYF. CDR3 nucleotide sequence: TGTGCCACCAGCAGAGAGGGTGGTCGCCGCACAGATACGCAGTATTTT. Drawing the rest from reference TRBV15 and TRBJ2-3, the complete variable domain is DAMVIQNPRYQVTQFGKPVTLSCSQTLNHNVMYWYQQKSSQAPKLLFHYYDKDFNNEADTPDNFQSRRPNTSFCFLDIRSPGLGDTAMYLCATSREGGRRTDTQYFGPGTRLTVL.